This T cell receptor (beta chain) originates from a study of technical replicates of blood from several donors. The repertoire was sequenced with immunoSEQ multiplex PCR; TCRdb's copy has only in-frame clones and lacks some. In the table there are just over 80,000 clones, approximately 96% of which are singletons. The CDR3 totals 15 residues. Germline V gene data show CDR1 as SEHNR and CDR2 as FQNEAQ (reference sequence). V lost 3 bases and J lost 6; bases outside the gene matches: 10. This TCR was sampled from a human donor in good health. Sample: T cells isolated from PBMCs. The V gene is TRBV7-9, the J gene TRBJ2-7; 8 bases fit TRBD2. This CDR3 reads CASSLGSGSRVEQYF. The DNA of the CDR3 is TGTGCCAGCAGCTTGGGGAGCGGGAGCCGGGTCGAGCAGTACTTC.